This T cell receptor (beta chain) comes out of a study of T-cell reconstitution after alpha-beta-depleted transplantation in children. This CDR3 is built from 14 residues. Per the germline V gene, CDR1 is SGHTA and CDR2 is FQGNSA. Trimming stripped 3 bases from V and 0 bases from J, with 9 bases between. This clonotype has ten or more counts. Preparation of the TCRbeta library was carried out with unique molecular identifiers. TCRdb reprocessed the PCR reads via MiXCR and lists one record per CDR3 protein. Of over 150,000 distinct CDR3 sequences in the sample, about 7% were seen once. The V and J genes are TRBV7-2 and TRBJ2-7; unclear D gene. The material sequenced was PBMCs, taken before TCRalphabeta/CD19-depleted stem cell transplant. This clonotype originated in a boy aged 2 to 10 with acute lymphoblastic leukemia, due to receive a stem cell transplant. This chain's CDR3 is CASSFDGPSYEQYF. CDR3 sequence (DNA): TGTGCCAGCAGCTTTGACGGGCCCTCCTACGAGCAGTACTTC. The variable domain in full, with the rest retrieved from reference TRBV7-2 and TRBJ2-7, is GAGVSQSPSNKVTEKGKDVELRCDPISGHTALYWYRQSLGQGLEFLIYFQGNSAPDKSGLPSDRFSAERTGGSVSTLTIQRTQQEDSAVYLCASSFDGPSYEQYFGPGTRLTVT.